Reported below is one T cell receptor (beta chain). The sample comes from a study of regulatory T cells in long-lasting Graves disease. Building of the TCR beta libraries involved iRepertoire HTBI primers and Arm-PCR of CDR3 regions. TCRdb reanalysed the multiplex PCR reads using MiXCR and keeps one entry per CDR3 protein. Of about 500,000 distinct CDR3 sequences listed, around 12% are singletons. The time point is: newly diagnosed GD, antithyroid drugs for less than 3 months. RNA from PBMCs was the source of the TCR library. In this cohort, patients came from an endocrinology department located in Xi'an, China. Peripheral blood, around 9 milliliters per patient, was collected in EDTA tubes. The same sample was also studied in work on T cells in Graves' hyperthyroidism and ophthalmopathy. Turning to that study: Blood also held most thyroid clonotypes expanded beyond 0.001.

The source was peripheral blood mononuclear cells (PBMCs), collected at new diagnosis, from a patient treated with antithyroid drugs. This TCR was sampled from a woman aged 30 to 39 with Graves disease.

CDR3 bases: TGTGCCAGCTCACTTGGCTCCCAGGGGAGCACTGAAGCTTTCTTT. Translated, it gives CASSLGSQGSTEAFF. The chain combines TRBV18 with TRBJ1-1, with D possibly matching TRBD1 (6 bases). Trimming removed 4 bases from V and 4 bases from J, with 16 bases in between. CDR1 is KGHSH and CDR2 is LQKENI in the germline V gene. The CDR3 spans 15 residues. Variable domain in full (rest from reference TRBV18 and TRBJ1-1): NAGVMQNPRHLVRRRGQEARLRCSPMKGHSHVYWYRQLPEEGLKFMVYLQKENIIDESGMPKERFSAEFPKEGPSILRIQQVVRGDSAAYFCASSLGSQGSTEAFFGQGTRLTVV.